The rows below give T cell receptor beta chains drawn from one sample of a study of T cell changes during pregnancy in multiple sclerosis. Repertoires were generated with immunoSEQ multiplex PCR, while TCRdb's copy carries only in-frame clones and drops some. Found here are fewer than 85,000 clones, just over 90% of them singletons; the top ten hold more than 2.5%. Sample: peripheral blood, taken in the second trimester of pregnancy. These receptors were taken from a female donor with multiple sclerosis, enrolled in a pregnancy study. The CDR3 runs from the conserved cysteine through the conserved F or W. The D gene is left open where the match is weak. Rows may omit the clone size; those that give it use once, few, many or a size class.

D,V,size,J,DNA,CDR3
.,TRBV13,.,TRBJ2-2,TGTGCCAGCAGCTCGGACCCACGGGATTTCACCGGGGAGCTGTTTTTT,CASSSDPRDFTGELFF
.,TRBV27,.,TRBJ1-1,TGTGCCAGCAGTATGACCGCGACAGAAATCCTGAACACTGAAGCTTTCTTT,CASSMTATEILNTEAFF
TRBD1,TRBV5-8,.,TRBJ1-2,TGTGCCAGCAGCTTCACGCCCCGGACAGGTGGCGGCTACACCTTC,CASSFTPRTGGGYTF
TRBD1,TRBV5-8,.,TRBJ1-5,TGTGCCAGCAGCGGGACAGGGACTAGCAATCAGCCCCAGCATTTT,CASSGTGTSNQPQHF
TRBD2,TRBV5-1,.,TRBJ2-3,TGCGCCAGCAGCTTGGTGCTAGCGGGGGGCGGAGGAGCAGATACGCAGTATTTT,CASSLVLAGGGGADTQYF
.,TRBV19,.,TRBJ1-1,TGTGCCACTAACATAGCGGGACTGACCACTGAAGCTTTCTTT,CATNIAGLTTEAFF
TRBD1,TRBV5-1,.,TRBJ2-5,TGCGCCAGCAGCTTGGTGAGGAGGCAGGGGGCTTGGGAGACCCAGTACTTC,CASSLVRRQGAWETQYF
TRBD1,TRBV19,.,TRBJ1-2,TGTGCCAGTAGCGACAGGGTAAGAAGCTATGGCTACACCTTC,CASSDRVRSYGYTF
.,TRBV7-8,.,TRBJ1-5,TGTGCCAGCAGCTTAGACAGGGGCAATCAGCCCCAGCATTTT,CASSLDRGNQPQHF
.,TRBV15,.,TRBJ2-3,TGTGCCACCAGCAGAGATGGGAGGAGCACAGATACGCAGTATTTT,CATSRDGRSTDTQYF
TRBD2,TRBV4-2,.,TRBJ2-5,TGTGCCAGCAGCCAAGTGGGAGGGAAATTGGATAGCGGGAAAGAGACCCAGTACTTC,CASSQVGGKLDSGKETQYF
TRBD2,TRBV5-1,.,TRBJ2-5,TGCGCCAGCACCTCCGGGACTAGCGGGAGTCCTGGGCAAGAGACCCAGTACTTC,CASTSGTSGSPGQETQYF
TRBD1,TRBV27,.,TRBJ2-5,TGTGCCAGCAAGGGACAGGTCGAAGAGACCCAGTACTTC,CASKGQVEETQYF
TRBD2,TRBV10-3,.,TRBJ2-1,TGTGCCATCAGGGGAGGAACTAGCGGGGGGGATGAGCAGTTCTTC,CAIRGGTSGGDEQFF
TRBD1,TRBV5-4,.,TRBJ1-6,TGTGCCAGCAGCTCGGACAGGGGGGCTTCACCCCTCCACTTT,CASSSDRGASPLHF
TRBD1,TRBV19,once,TRBJ2-1,TGTGCCTCAGGCAGGGGGCGCGACAATGAGCAGTTCTTC,CASGRGRDNEQFF
TRBD2,TRBV4-2,.,TRBJ2-5,TGTGCCAGCAGCCAAGTGGCCGGGGGGTACCAAGAGACCCAGTACTTC,CASSQVAGGYQETQYF
.,TRBV12-5,.,TRBJ2-1,TGTGCTAGTGGCCGCGGAGGGTCCGGGTACAATGAGCAGTTCTTC,CASGRGGSGYNEQFF
TRBD1,TRBV27,.,TRBJ1-4,TGTGCCAGCAGGGACAGGGGACGAGGGACTAATGAAAAACTGTTTTTT,CASRDRGRGTNEKLFF
TRBD1,TRBV5-1,.,TRBJ2-1,TGCGCCAGCAGCCCCGACAGGGGAAATGAGCAGTTCTTC,CASSPDRGNEQFF
.,TRBV7-9,.,TRBJ1-2,TGTGCCAGCAGCTTAGGCTCCTCAGGGGGCTACACCTTC,CASSLGSSGGYTF
TRBD1,TRBV9,.,TRBJ2-3,TGTGCCAGCAGCGGAACCCCCGACGACAGGGATCAGAGCACAGATACGCAGTATTTT,CASSGTPDDRDQSTDTQYF
.,TRBV5-1,.,TRBJ1-2,TGCGCCAGCAGTCCGGATAGAGGCGGCTACACCTTC,CASSPDRGGYTF
TRBD1,TRBV27,once,TRBJ2-3,TGTGCCAGCAGTTTATTCGGAACAGGGGTTGGGACAGATACGCAGTATTTT,CASSLFGTGVGTDTQYF
.,TRBV18,.,TRBJ1-6,TGTGCCAGCTCTCTAACGGTTATATCAGGGGTTGATTCACCCCTCCACTTT,CASSLTVISGVDSPLHF
.,TRBV11-1,.,TRBJ1-4,TGTGCCAGCAGCTTAGTCGGAGGGGAAAAACTGTTTTTT,CASSLVGGEKLFF
TRBD1,TRBV9,once,TRBJ1-5,TGTGCCAACCGGGGACAGGGAGAAACCCTGGGCCAGCCCCAGCATTTT,CANRGQGETLGQPQHF
.,TRBV29-1,.,TRBJ2-2,TGCAGCGTTGAAGCCGCGAACACCGGGGAGCTGTTTTTT,CSVEAANTGELFF
.,TRBV18,.,TRBJ1-5,TGTGCCAGCTCACCACCCTCCCGGGGGGCAGGATATCAGCCCCAGCATTTT,CASSPPSRGAGYQPQHF
TRBD2,TRBV7-2,.,TRBJ2-7,TGTGCCAGCAGGGCGGGGGGGCCTTACGAGCAGTACTTC,CASRAGGPYEQYF
TRBD1,TRBV6-5,.,TRBJ1-1,TGTGCCAGCAGTTATGCCGCAGGGGGCAGGGGGGAAGCTTTCTTT,CASSYAAGGRGEAFF
.,TRBV28,.,TRBJ1-4,TGTGCCAGCAGTTTAAGGGACGTATCGGGGGGCGCGACAAGAAAACTGTTTTTT,CASSLRDVSGGATRKLFF
.,TRBV21-1,.,TRBJ2-6,TGTGCCAGTCACAACCCCGTCGGGATCTCTGGGGCCAACGTCCTGACTTTC,CASHNPVGISGANVLTF
TRBD2,TRBV5-4,.,TRBJ2-5,TGTGCCAGCAGCGTTATGACTAGCGGGGGGATCGGAGAGACCCAGTACTTC,CASSVMTSGGIGETQYF
TRBD1,TRBV25-1,once,TRBJ2-1,TGTGCCACCGGGTCTGGGACAGGGGACAATGAGCAGTTCTTC,CATGSGTGDNEQFF
.,TRBV6-5,.,TRBJ1-2,TGTGCCAGCAGTTACGGGGGAGGGACTGGCTACACCTTC,CASSYGGGTGYTF
.,TRBV18,.,TRBJ1-5,TGTGCCAGCTCACCACAGGAGGGTATCGGGCCCCAGCATTTT,CASSPQEGIGPQHF
TRBD1,TRBV19,.,TRBJ2-7,TGTGCCAGTAGTCCCCTTGTGGGACAGGGGGACTACGAGCAGTACTTC,CASSPLVGQGDYEQYF
.,TRBV19,.,TRBJ2-6,TGTGCCAGTAGGGAGGGATCAGTGGCTGGGGCCAACGTCCTGACTTTC,CASREGSVAGANVLTF
TRBD1,TRBV5-1,once,TRBJ1-1,TGCGCCAGCAGCTTTGGGGACAGGTCCACTGAAGCTTTCTTT,CASSFGDRSTEAFF
TRBD1,TRBV7-9,.,TRBJ2-5,TGTGCCAGCACAGGGGGCGGTTTGGAGACCCAGTACTTC,CASTGGGLETQYF
TRBD1,TRBV7-9,.,TRBJ1-5,TGTGCCAGCAGCAGGGACAGACTTGACAATCAGCCCCAGCATTTT,CASSRDRLDNQPQHF
.,TRBV7-6,.,TRBJ1-6,TGTGCCAGCAGCTTTAGTCCTAGGGGTTACGGTTCACCCCTCCACTTT,CASSFSPRGYGSPLHF
.,TRBV6-1,.,TRBJ1-1,TGTGCCAGCAGTCTTTACGGTACGGTGAACACTGAAGCTTTCTTT,CASSLYGTVNTEAFF
.,TRBV29-1,.,TRBJ2-2,TGCAGCGTTGGGGGGGGCATGGGCGGGGAGCTGTTTTTT,CSVGGGMGGELFF
.,TRBV18,.,TRBJ1-6,TGTGCCAGCTCACCCCAAAGAGCGCGTATTAATTCACCCCTCCACTTT,CASSPQRARINSPLHF
TRBD2,TRBV5-1,.,TRBJ2-2,TGCGCCAGCAGCTCCCTAGCGGGGGATAACACCGGGGAGCTGTTTTTT,CASSSLAGDNTGELFF
.,TRBV30,.,TRBJ1-1,TGTGCCTGGAGTGTACGGCCAGGAAGGGGGACTGAAGCTTTCTTT,CAWSVRPGRGTEAFF
.,TRBV5-1,.,TRBJ2-1,TGCGCCAGCAGCATGGGACTCGCCTACAATGAGCAGTTCTTC,CASSMGLAYNEQFF
.,TRBV19,.,TRBJ1-1,TGTGCCAGTAGTATAGGCGCTGAAGCTTTCTTT,CASSIGAEAFF
TRBD1,TRBV6-4,.,TRBJ1-2,TGTGCCAGCAGTGCAACGGGGGACAGGGGCTATGGCTACACCTTC,CASSATGDRGYGYTF
.,TRBV5-6,.,TRBJ1-2,TGTGCCAGCAGCTTGCAGGGGCTGAACTATGGCTACACCTTC,CASSLQGLNYGYTF
.,TRBV6-5,.,TRBJ2-3,TGTGCCAGCAGCCCCTCGGGGGGCAAAACGCAGTATTTT,CASSPSGGKTQYF